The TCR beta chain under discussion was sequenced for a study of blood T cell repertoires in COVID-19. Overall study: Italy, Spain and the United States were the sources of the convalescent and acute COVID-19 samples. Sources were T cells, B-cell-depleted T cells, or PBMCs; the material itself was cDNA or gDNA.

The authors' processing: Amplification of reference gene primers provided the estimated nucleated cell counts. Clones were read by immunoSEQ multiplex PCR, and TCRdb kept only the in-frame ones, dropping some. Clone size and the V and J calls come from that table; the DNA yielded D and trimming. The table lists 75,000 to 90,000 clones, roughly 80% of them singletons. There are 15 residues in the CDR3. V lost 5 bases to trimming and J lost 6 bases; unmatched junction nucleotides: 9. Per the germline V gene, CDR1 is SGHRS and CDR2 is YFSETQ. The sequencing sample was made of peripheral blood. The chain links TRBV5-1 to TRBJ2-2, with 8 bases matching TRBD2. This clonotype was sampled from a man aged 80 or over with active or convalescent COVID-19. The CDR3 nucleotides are TGCGCCAGCAGTAAACCCATAGCGGGGCCCGGGGAGCTGTTTTTT. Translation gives CASSKPIAGPGELFF.